These 8 T cell receptor beta chains came from one sample sequenced in a study of blood T cell repertoires in COVID-19 (dated by TCRdb to 2018 to 2021). Preparation of the library involved the immunoSEQ multiplex PCR assay. TCRdb stores this immuneACCESS table with in-frame sequences only. Part of the clones is absent; in the studies checked, under half of the shortfall reflects unresolved V genes, and no reason is known for the rest. The table for this sample lists 180,000 or so clones; more than 75% of them were counted only once. The ten largest clones take up 4.9% of the sample. The material sequenced was peripheral blood. These receptors came from an elderly woman with acute or convalescent COVID-19.

The rearrangement uses TRBV19 and TRBJ1-5, with D hard to call. CDR3 length equals 17 residues. Germline V gives CDR1 LNHDA, CDR2 SQIVND (reference sequence). Trimming left V 8 bases short and J 2 bases short, with 22 bases between. CDR3 DNA sequence: TGTGCCAGTTCAGACCTTAGAGGGCATTGGGGCAATCAGCCCCAGCATTTT. Protein: CASSDLRGHWGNQPQHF.

This rearrangement joins TRBV28 to TRBJ2-7, with 7 bases matching TRBD1. Germline V CDR1 and CDR2: MDHEN, SYDVKM. After removal of 4 bases from V and 1 base from J, the junction contained 1 base not matched to a gene. This CDR3 is built from 13 residues. The CDR3 here is CASSSQGSYEQYF. CDR3 DNA: TGTGCCAGCAGTTCACAGGGGTCCTACGAGCAGTACTTC.

This clone was picked up a small number of times. The genes are TRBV2 and TRBJ2-2; 9 nucleotides match TRBD1. The CDR3 is made up of 15 amino acids. Trimming removed 10 bases from V and 2 bases from J; junction bases left unmatched: 8. Germline CDR1 SNHLY, CDR2 FYNNEI. CDR3 protein: CATAGTGYNTGELFF. The CDR3 nucleotides are TGTGCCACCGCCGGGACAGGGTATAACACCGGGGAGCTGTTTTTT.

This clone occurred a few times. V gene TRBV20-1 combines with J gene TRBJ1-5; D not resolved. CDR1 is DFQATT and CDR2 is SNEGSKA in the germline V gene (reference sequence). The V and J ends lost 3 bases and 1 base respectively, with 13 bases between them. This CDR3 has 15 residues. The CDR3 DNA sequence: TGCAGTGCTAGTTACAGCGGCTCGAGCAATCAGCCCCAGCATTTT. The encoded protein is CSASYSGSSNQPQHF.

This clone was recorded a few times. The chain employs TRBV11-2 and TRBJ1-2, with D unresolved. Looked up from germline, CDR1 is SGHAT and CDR2 is FQNNGV. Trimming took 4 bases from V and 2 from J, leaving 17 bases between them. The CDR3 covers 16 residues. This CDR3 is CASSSTGGRANYGYTF. The CDR3 DNA reads TGTGCCAGCAGCTCAACCGGCGGCCGAGCAAACTATGGCTACACCTTC.

V gene TRBV5-1 combines with J gene TRBJ2-5; 7 nucleotides line up with TRBD1. V gave up 5 bases and J gave up 5 bases; unmatched junction bases: 12. CDR3 length: 15 residues. Germline V lookup: CDR1 SGHRS, CDR2 YFSETQ. The CDR3 bases are TGCGCCAGCAGATTGAACAGGGGTCCCTTGGAGACCCAGTACTTC. Protein: CASRLNRGPLETQYF.

The chain links TRBV18 to TRBJ2-5; maybe TRBD1 (6 bases). Germline V gene lookup returns CDR1 KGHSH and CDR2 LQKENI. The CDR3 is 14 residues long. V was pared by 0 bases and J by 4 bases, with 9 bases between. This CDR3 reads CASSPPGARETQYF. CDR3 bases: TGTGCCAGCTCACCACCGGGGGCGCGAGAGACCCAGTACTTC.

This clone has just one count. This chain uses TRBV5-1 with TRBJ1-2; TRBD1 matches 8 bases. This CDR3 contains 15 residues. Trimming cost V 3 bases and J 8 bases; bases outside gene matches: 12. The germline gives CDR1 SGHRS, CDR2 YFSETQ. CDR3 residues: CASSSGQGKGEGYTF. DNA of the CDR3: TGCGCCAGCAGCTCAGGACAGGGCAAAGGGGAGGGCTACACCTTC.